This is a list of T cell receptor beta chains from one sample in a study of technical replicates of blood from a handful of donors. Generated by immunoSEQ multiplex PCR, the TCRdb table keeps only in-frame clones and is missing some. The sample has about 98,000 clones; around 95% are singletons. The sequencing input was T cells isolated from PBMCs. These receptors were obtained from a human donor in good health. The CDR3 runs from the conserved cysteine through the conserved F or W. D genes are given only for firm matches.

J	D	V	DNA	CDR3
TRBJ1-1	.	TRBV28	TGTGCCAGCAGTCGGTTACAGGGCGCTGAAGCTTTCTTT	CASSRLQGAEAFF
TRBJ2-5	TRBD2	TRBV11-3	TGTGCCAGCAGCTTAGATTACGGCGGGAGAGAGACCCAGTACTTC	CASSLDYGGRETQYF
TRBJ2-1	TRBD2	TRBV14	TGTGCCAGCAGCCAATTTGCGGGCGGGAGATCGGCCTACAATGAGCAGTTCTTC	CASSQFAGGRSAYNEQFF
TRBJ2-1	TRBD1	TRBV11-3	TGTGCCAGCAGCATAGGACAGGGTGTCTACAATGAGCAGTTCTTC	CASSIGQGVYNEQFF
TRBJ1-2	TRBD1	TRBV27	TGTGCCAGCAGTTTGCAGACAGGGCGCGGCTACACCTTC	CASSLQTGRGYTF
TRBJ1-4	TRBD1	TRBV6-1	TGTGCCAGCAGTGCCCCGGACAGGACTTACCCAACTAATGAAAAACTGTTTTTT	CASSAPDRTYPTNEKLFF
TRBJ1-5	.	TRBV28	TGTGCCAGCAGGGTTGCGGGTGAGGGTAGCAATCAGCCCCAGCATTTT	CASRVAGEGSNQPQHF
TRBJ1-2	.	TRBV28	TGTGCCAGCAGAATTGGAAGACAGACGAGAACTACGGGTGGCTACACCTTC	CASRIGRQTRTTGGYTF
TRBJ2-7	.	TRBV11-2	TGTGCCAGCAGCTTAGTCGGCAGGGCCCACGAGCAGTACTTC	CASSLVGRAHEQYF
TRBJ2-3	TRBD2	TRBV19	TGTGCCAGTAGCATACGAGCGGGGATCACAGATACGCAGTATTTT	CASSIRAGITDTQYF
TRBJ2-1	.	TRBV19	TGTGCCAGTAGCGTATCATCCACCGGGGTTTGGACGTACAATGAGCAGTTCTTC	CASSVSSTGVWTYNEQFF